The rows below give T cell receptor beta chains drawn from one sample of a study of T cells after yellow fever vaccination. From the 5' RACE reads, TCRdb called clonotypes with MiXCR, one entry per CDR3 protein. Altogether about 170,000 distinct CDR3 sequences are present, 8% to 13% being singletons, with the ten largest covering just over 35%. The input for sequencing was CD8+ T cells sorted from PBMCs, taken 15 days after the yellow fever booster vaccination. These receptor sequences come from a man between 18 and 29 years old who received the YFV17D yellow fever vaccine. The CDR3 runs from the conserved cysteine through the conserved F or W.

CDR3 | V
CAWSAIRGGYEQYF | TRBV30
CSALAGVTTDTQYF | TRBV20-1
CSVAEGLYTEAFF | TRBV29-1
CASSTEAGGPGETQYF | TRBV7-7
CASSDETSGPINSTDTQYF | TRBV6-4
CASSGKPGLVSDTQYF | TRBV9
CATTRLAGGPSTGELFF | TRBV10-3
CASSGVDTSPYEQYF | TRBV2
CASSYSTFGLGTEAFF | TRBV6-5
CASSYAGPGRTGELFF | TRBV23-1
CATSIDRVGNQPQHF | TRBV15
CASSFSETGVGEQYF | TRBV5-1
CASSAPELTSSGANVLTF | TRBV9
CASSPAGGDYEQYF | TRBV7-2
CSHIPVSGGPGETQYF | TRBV29-1
CASPDRVTEAFF | TRBV7-9
CASSVDRGSSYNEQFF | TRBV7-3
CASSYWHEIHF | TRBV6-7
CASSQLVPIAGANTGELFF | TRBV3-1
CASSTHKGSTDTQYF | TRBV7-8
CASTSWSGGTPGDTQYF | TRBV19
CAILRGPGGTDTQYF | TRBV2
CASSQDLGTTYEQYF | TRBV7-9
CASRWGDTQYF | TRBV12-3/TRBV12-4
CASSPGQGETEAFF | TRBV28
CASSLPQGGYNEQFF | TRBV6-1
CASSQSAESTDTQYF | TRBV3-1
CASSIQGASGNEQFF | TRBV12-3/TRBV12-4
CASSYPGRYNEQFF | TRBV6-2/TRBV6-3
CASSQVTGEETQYF | TRBV4-1
CASSQGTRTGNIQYF | TRBV4-3
CASSLWLTPITEAFF | TRBV5-4
CASEQGAPGELFF | TRBV19
CASSQGEGLNTEAFF | TRBV4-1
CASSLEGGPLVSGFF | TRBV5-6
CASSAPDRGDYEQYF | TRBV9
CASSLGPGQETQYF | TRBV5-4
CASNIPPGTGPNTEAFF | TRBV5-1
CSAGSSSYEQYF | TRBV20-1
CASSYSGADTGELFF | TRBV6-2/TRBV6-3
CASSRHDPWAEAFF | TRBV7-9
CASSLLGRPQETQYF | TRBV7-2
CASSLSTGVGYGYTF | TRBV7-9
CASSYSTLGTEAFF | TRBV6-5
CASSDSAGGPDTQYF | TRBV6-4
CASSEPRGPLSYEQYF | TRBV10-1
CASRAIAGGVYNEQFF | TRBV27
CASKGVENTEAFF | TRBV6-2/TRBV6-3
CASNLENFGNTIYF | TRBV6-6
CSVEDRRGVKGYTF | TRBV29-1
CAGAEGLYTDTQYF | TRBV7-9
CSVTGGTEAFF | TRBV29-1
CATSETGLAFTGELFF | TRBV24-1
CASSFGRGPYEQYF | TRBV27
CASSPGGAGEQYF | TRBV4-3